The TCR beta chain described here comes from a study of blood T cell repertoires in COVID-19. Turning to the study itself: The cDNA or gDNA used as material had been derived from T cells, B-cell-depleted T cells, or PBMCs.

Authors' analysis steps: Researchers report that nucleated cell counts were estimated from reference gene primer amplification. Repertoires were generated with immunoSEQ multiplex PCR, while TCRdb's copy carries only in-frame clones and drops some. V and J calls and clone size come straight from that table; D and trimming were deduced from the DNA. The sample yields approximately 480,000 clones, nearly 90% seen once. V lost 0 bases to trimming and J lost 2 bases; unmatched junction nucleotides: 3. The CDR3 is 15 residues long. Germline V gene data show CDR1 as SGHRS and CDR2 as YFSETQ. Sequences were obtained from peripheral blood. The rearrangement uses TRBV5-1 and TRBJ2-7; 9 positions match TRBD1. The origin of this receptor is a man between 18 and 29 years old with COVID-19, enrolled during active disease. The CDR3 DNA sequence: TGCGCCAGCAGCTTGGTCGGGACAGGGCCCTACGAGCAGTACTTC. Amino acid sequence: CASSLVGTGPYEQYF.